The 17 T cell receptor beta chains below were found in one sample sequenced in a study of radiation and T cells in renal cell carcinoma. Time point of the sample: blood 2 weeks post-SBRT. The treatment: 15 Gy SBRT to primary tumor, nephrectomy 4 weeks later. Sequencing was performed with immunoSEQ multiplex PCR; in TCRdb, only in-frame clones are kept and a portion is missing. In the table there are roughly 150,000 clones, approximately 88% of which are singletons. The sequencing used blood, collected from a patient whose treatment included radiotherapy and nephrectomy. These receptors were obtained from a woman in her fifties or sixties with renal cell carcinoma.

This rearrangement joins TRBV5-6 to TRBJ2-2; D remains ambiguous. CDR1 SGHDT and CDR2 YYEEEE come from the germline V gene. The length of the CDR3 is 15 residues. V was cut by 0 bases and J by 1 base, with 7 bases left in between. CDR3 nucleotides: TGTGCCAGCAGCTTGGGTTACGGGAACACCGGGGAGCTGTTTTTT. Translating gives CASSLGYGNTGELFF.

The V and J genes are TRBV5-8 and TRBJ2-3; D perhaps matches TRBD2 (6 bases). The CDR3 spans 15 residues. Trimming took 7 bases from V and 2 from J, leaving 17 bases between them. From germline, CDR1 is SGHTS and CDR2 YDEGEE. Here the CDR3 reads CASVHRDLYTDTQYF. The CDR3 DNA sequence: TGTGCCAGCGTCCATCGGGACTTATACACAGATACGCAGTATTTT.

The rearrangement links TRBV7-9 to TRBJ1-3; unclear D gene. V was clipped by 5 bases and J by 4 bases, with 6 bases between them. CDR3 size: 12 residues. Per the germline V gene, CDR1 is SEHNR and CDR2 is FQNEAQ (reference sequence). DNA of the CDR3: TGTGCCAGCAGCCCCACGGGAAACACCATATATTTT. This codes for CASSPTGNTIYF.

The chain combines TRBV5-6 with TRBJ2-5; a weak D match, TRBD1 (6 bases). The V gene's germline CDR1 is SGHDT and CDR2 YYEEEE. The germline V and J ends were trimmed by 3 bases and 4 bases, with 10 bases remaining between them. This CDR3 has 13 amino acids. CDR3 in amino acids: CASSYSGVETQYF. CDR3 in DNA: TGTGCCAGCAGCTACTCAGGGGTAGAGACCCAGTACTTC.

The chain links TRBV19 to TRBJ2-5; D is tentatively TRBD1 or TRBD2 (5 bases each). CDR3 size: 16 residues. CDR1 LNHDA and CDR2 SQIVND come from the germline V gene (reference sequence). V lost 3 bases and J lost 1, with 15 bases in between. The CDR3 spells CASSMGWGSGQETQYF. The CDR3 DNA follows: TGTGCCAGTAGTATGGGTTGGGGGAGCGGCCAAGAGACCCAGTACTTC.

The CDR3 loop is CASSSRWQGQTYGYTF. The CDR3 bases are TGTGCCAGCAGCTCCCGTTGGCAGGGGCAAACCTATGGCTACACCTTC. The rearrangement uses TRBV9 and TRBJ1-2; D is possibly TRBD1 (6 bases). This CDR3 is 16 amino acids long. V was cut by 4 bases and J by 4 bases, with 20 bases left in between. In germline, CDR1 is SGDLS, CDR2 YYNGEE. The whole variable domain, remainder taken from reference TRBV9 and TRBJ1-2, is DSGVTQTPKHLITATGQRVTLRCSPRSGDLSVYWYQQSLDQGLQFLIQYYNGEERAKGNILERFSAQQFPDLHSELNLSSLELGDSALYFCASSSRWQGQTYGYTFGSGTRLTVV.

CDR3 sequence reads: CASSLAGRQQETQYF. CDR3 nucleotide sequence: TGTGCCAGCAGCTTAGCCGGACGCCAACAAGAGACCCAGTACTTC. The chain joins TRBV7-9 to TRBJ2-5; D is unresolved. With 0 bases removed from V and 2 bases from J, the gap between germline ends came to 10 bases. CDR1 and CDR2 (germline): SEHNR, FQNEAQ (reference sequence). This CDR3 has 15 amino acids.

The chain couples TRBV4-3 to TRBJ2-7; the match to TRBD2 covers 10 bases. CDR1 and CDR2 (germline): LGHNA, YSLEER. The V segment lost 0 bases and the J segment 5 bases; nucleotides outside the gene matches: 4. The CDR3 is 15 amino acids. CDR3 sequence: CASSQDELAGDEQYF. The CDR3 coding sequence is TGCGCCAGCAGCCAAGATGAGCTAGCGGGGGACGAGCAGTACTTC.

The genes are TRBV9 and TRBJ2-2; no definite D call. The CDR3 has 16 amino acids. The V gene's germline CDR1 is SGDLS and CDR2 YYNGEE. With 4 bases removed from V and 3 bases from J, the gap between germline ends came to 16 bases. The CDR3 sequence: CASSTRGDSDTGELFF. CDR3 nucleotide sequence: TGTGCCAGCAGCACCAGAGGTGACTCAGACACCGGGGAGCTGTTTTTT.

The genes are TRBV5-1 and TRBJ2-1; 7 bases match TRBD1. J was trimmed by 5 bases and V by 4 bases; bases with no gene match: 3. The germline gives CDR1 SGHRS, CDR2 YFSETQ. CDR3 length: 13 amino acids. DNA of the CDR3: TGCGCCAGCAGCCGGGACAGAAACAATGAGCAGTTCTTC. Translated, it gives CASSRDRNNEQFF.

V and J are TRBV19 and TRBJ1-1; D possibly corresponds to TRBD1 (5 bases). Germline loops: CDR1 LNHDA, CDR2 SQIVND (reference sequence). V lost 3 bases and J lost 2, with 13 bases in between. CDR3 length equals 15 residues. CDR3 amino acids: CASSMGQGFNTEAFF. CDR3 DNA sequence: TGTGCCAGTAGTATGGGTCAGGGCTTTAACACTGAAGCTTTCTTT.

This rearrangement joins TRBV5-6 to TRBJ2-5; TRBD2 matches at 14 bases. Germline-derived CDR1 and CDR2 are SGHDT and YYEEEE. This CDR3 comprises 15 residues. V dropped 2 bases and J dropped 8; count of bases not matched to a gene: 5. This chain's CDR3 is CASSFGTSGGLTQYF. The DNA for the CDR3 is TGTGCCAGCAGCTTCGGGACTAGCGGGGGATTAACCCAGTACTTC.

This sequence joins TRBV2 and TRBJ2-5; no clear D. The length of the CDR3 is 11 residues. The V gene's germline CDR1 is SNHLY and CDR2 FYNNEI. The V gene lost 1 base and the J gene lost 5 bases, with 2 bases spanning the gap. The CDR3 DNA sequence: TGTGCCAGCAGTGAAGAGGAGACCCAGTACTTC. Residues: CASSEEETQYF.

The chain recombines TRBV25-1 with TRBJ2-5, with D possibly being TRBD2 (6 bases). With 5 bases removed from V and 7 bases from J, the gap between germline ends came to 17 bases. In germline, CDR1 is MGHDK, CDR2 SYGVNS. The CDR3 sequence is 14 residues long. The CDR3 DNA reads TGTGCCAGCAGTAACTCGGCGGGGCCGGGGACCCAGTACTTC. Translated, it gives CASSNSAGPGTQYF.

This chain links TRBV5-4 with TRBJ1-3; TRBD1 matches at 12 bases. The CDR3 totals 17 residues. Germline V CDR1 and CDR2: SGHNT, YYREEE (reference sequence). The V segment lost 6 bases and the J segment 9 bases; nucleotides outside the gene matches: 16. The DNA for the CDR3 is TGTGCCAGCACCAGAGCCGGGACAGGGGGCCCCGGGACCACCATATATTTT. Translation: CASTRAGTGGPGTTIYF.

The rearrangement links TRBV5-4 to TRBJ1-3, with D unclear. This CDR3 has 15 amino acids. Germline CDR1 is SGHNT and CDR2 is YYREEE (reference sequence). The ends were cut back, 3 bases at V and 2 bases at J, with 12 bases in the middle. CDR3 bases: TGTGCCAGCAGCTCCAATTTAGGCCCTGGAAACACCATATATTTT. This codes for CASSSNLGPGNTIYF.

V gene TRBV2 combines with J gene TRBJ2-3, with D possibly being TRBD2 (5 bases). This CDR3 is 17 amino acids long. Germline V gives CDR1 SNHLY, CDR2 FYNNEI. V lost 2 bases and J lost 5, with 20 bases in between. Here the CDR3 DNA reads TGTGCCAGCAGTGAATTGTTGGCTAGCAGAGTGGTAGATACGCAGTATTTT. Its translation: CASSELLASRVVDTQYF.